The text below deals with one T cell receptor beta chain. Its antigen is undetermined. Trimming pared 0 bases from V and 2 bases from J, leaving 10 bases between. The CDR3 extends over 15 amino acids. Germline V lookup: CDR1 LNHDA, CDR2 SQIVND (reference sequence). Libraries were prepared by immunoSEQ multiplex PCR; TCRdb keeps only in-frame clonotypes and omits some of them. This sample has 65,000 to 85,000 clones, with roughly 80% found just once. These data come from a study of T cell clones after liver transplantation. Thawed unstimulated PBMCs were FACS-sorted by CD3, CD4 and CD8 into two populations. The study, taken as a whole, reports: These preliminary findings come from unstandardized post-transplant sampling times. Compared with third party-reactive sequences, donor-reactive ones declined more, independent of withdrawal success.

Sequences were derived from CD4+ T cells from blood, sampled 48 months after liver transplant. The J gene is TRBJ1-1, the V gene TRBV19; the D is unclear. The TCR sequence derives from a human patient who received a liver transplant. The T cells may partly be graft donor cells. The CDR3 DNA reads as TGTGCCAGTAGTATAGAAAAGGTGGGAAACACTGAAGCTTTCTTT. Translated, it gives CASSIEKVGNTEAFF.